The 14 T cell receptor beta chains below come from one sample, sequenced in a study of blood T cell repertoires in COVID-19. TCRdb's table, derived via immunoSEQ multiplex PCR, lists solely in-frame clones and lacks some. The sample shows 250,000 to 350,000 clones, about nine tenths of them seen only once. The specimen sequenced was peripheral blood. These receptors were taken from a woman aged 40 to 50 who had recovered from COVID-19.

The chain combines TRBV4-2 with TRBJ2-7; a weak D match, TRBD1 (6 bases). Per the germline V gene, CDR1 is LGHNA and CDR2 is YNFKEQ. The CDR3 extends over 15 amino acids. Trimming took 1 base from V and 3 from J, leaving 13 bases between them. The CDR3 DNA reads TGTGCCAGCAGCCAAGGGGACATACTTGGCTACGAGCAGTACTTC. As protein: CASSQGDILGYEQYF.

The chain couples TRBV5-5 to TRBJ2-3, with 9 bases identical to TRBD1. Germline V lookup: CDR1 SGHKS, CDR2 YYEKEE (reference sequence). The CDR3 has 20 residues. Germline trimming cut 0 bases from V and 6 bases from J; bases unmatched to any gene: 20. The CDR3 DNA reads TGTGCCAGCAGCTTGGTGGGGGGACAGGGTAGCGTGTCCTTAGGGGATACGCAGTATTTT. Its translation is CASSLVGGQGSVSLGDTQYF.

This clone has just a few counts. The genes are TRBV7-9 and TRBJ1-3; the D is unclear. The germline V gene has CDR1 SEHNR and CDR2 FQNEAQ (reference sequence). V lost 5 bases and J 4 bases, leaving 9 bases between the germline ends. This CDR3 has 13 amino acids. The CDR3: CASSEGSGNTIYF. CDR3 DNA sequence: TGTGCCAGCAGCGAGGGTTCGGGAAACACCATATATTTT.

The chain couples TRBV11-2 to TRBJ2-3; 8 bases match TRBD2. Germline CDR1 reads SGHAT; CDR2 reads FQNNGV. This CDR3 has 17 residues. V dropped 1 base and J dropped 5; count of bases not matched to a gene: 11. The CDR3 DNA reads TGTGCCAGCAGCTTAGGGATCCTAGCGGGTAAGGGAGATACGCAGTATTTT. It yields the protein CASSLGILAGKGDTQYF.

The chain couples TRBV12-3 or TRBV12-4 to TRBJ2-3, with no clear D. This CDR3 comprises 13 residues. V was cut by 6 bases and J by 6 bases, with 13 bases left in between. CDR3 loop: CASSFAYSDTQYF. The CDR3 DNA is TGTGCCAGCAGCTTTGCCTACAGTGATACGCAGTATTTT.

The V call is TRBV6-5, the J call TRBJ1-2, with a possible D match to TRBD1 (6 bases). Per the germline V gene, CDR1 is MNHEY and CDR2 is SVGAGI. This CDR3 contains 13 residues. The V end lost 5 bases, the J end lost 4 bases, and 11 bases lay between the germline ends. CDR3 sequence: CASSRGQTYGYTF. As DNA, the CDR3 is TGTGCCAGCAGTCGCGGACAGACCTATGGCTACACCTTC.

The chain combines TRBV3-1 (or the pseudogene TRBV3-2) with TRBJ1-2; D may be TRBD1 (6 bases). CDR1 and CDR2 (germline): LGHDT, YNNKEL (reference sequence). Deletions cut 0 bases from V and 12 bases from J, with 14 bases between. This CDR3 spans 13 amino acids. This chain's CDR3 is CASSQDRAGADTF. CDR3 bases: TGTGCCAGCAGCCAAGATAGGGCGGGGGCGGACACCTTC.

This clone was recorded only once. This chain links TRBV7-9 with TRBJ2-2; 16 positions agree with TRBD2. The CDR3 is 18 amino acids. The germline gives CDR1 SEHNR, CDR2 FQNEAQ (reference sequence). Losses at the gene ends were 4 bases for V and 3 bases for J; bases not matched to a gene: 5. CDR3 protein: CASSSGLAGGPHTGELFF. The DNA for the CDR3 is TGTGCCAGCAGCTCGGGACTAGCGGGAGGGCCTCACACCGGGGAGCTGTTTTTT.

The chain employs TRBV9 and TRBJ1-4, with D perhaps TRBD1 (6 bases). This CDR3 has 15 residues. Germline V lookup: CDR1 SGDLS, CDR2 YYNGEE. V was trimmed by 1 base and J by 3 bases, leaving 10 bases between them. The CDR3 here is CASSVQGHSNEKLFF. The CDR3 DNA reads TGTGCCAGCAGCGTACAGGGACACTCTAATGAAAAACTGTTTTTT.

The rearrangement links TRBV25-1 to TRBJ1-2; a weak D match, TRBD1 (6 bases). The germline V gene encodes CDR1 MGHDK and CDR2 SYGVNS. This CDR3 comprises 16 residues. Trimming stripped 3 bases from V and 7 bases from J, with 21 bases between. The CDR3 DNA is TGTGCCAGCAGTGAGGGTTTGGGGGGGGCGCGGAGTGGCTACACCTTC. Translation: CASSEGLGGARSGYTF.

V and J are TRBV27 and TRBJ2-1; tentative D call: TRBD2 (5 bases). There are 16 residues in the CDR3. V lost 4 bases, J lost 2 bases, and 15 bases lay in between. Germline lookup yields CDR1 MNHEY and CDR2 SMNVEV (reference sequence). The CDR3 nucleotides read TGTGCCAGCAGTTCCACCGGGGTAGCGCCCTACAATGAGCAGTTCTTC. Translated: CASSSTGVAPYNEQFF.

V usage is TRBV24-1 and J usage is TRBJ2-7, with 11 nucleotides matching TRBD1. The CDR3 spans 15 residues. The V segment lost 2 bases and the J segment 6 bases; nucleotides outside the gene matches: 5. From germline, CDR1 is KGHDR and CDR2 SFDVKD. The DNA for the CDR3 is TGTGCCACCAGTGATTCTCGGACAGGGGGCCGCGAGCAGTACTTC. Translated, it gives CATSDSRTGGREQYF.

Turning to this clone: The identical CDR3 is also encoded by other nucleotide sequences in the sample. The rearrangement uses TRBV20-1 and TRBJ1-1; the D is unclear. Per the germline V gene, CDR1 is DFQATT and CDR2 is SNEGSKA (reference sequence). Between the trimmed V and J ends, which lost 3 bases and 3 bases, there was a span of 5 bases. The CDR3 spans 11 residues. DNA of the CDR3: TGCAGTGCTAGGAGGGACACTGAAGCTTTCTTT. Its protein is CSARRDTEAFF.

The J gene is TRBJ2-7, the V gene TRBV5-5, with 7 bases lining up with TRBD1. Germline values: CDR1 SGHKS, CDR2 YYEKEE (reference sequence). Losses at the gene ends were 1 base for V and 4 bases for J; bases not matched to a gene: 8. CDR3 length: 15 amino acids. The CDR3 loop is CASSLYRGPYYEQYF. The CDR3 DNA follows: TGTGCCAGCAGCTTGTATAGGGGGCCCTATTACGAGCAGTACTTC.